The subject of this entry is one T cell receptor (beta chain). Unique molecular identifiers featured in how the TCRbeta library was prepared. MiXCR was run by TCRdb on the PCR reads, yielding one entry per CDR3 protein. In the table there are about 980,000 distinct CDR3 sequences, about 29% of which are singletons. The sample originates from a study of T-cell reconstitution after alpha-beta-depleted transplantation in children. Germline V gene sequence: CDR1 KGHSH, CDR2 LQKENI. CDR3 length: 13 residues. V gave up 1 base and J gave up 10 bases, with 13 bases separating them. This receptor was identified in a boy under three years old who had a stem cell transplant for SCID, so the T cells may come from the graft donor. The chain uses TRBV18 and TRBJ1-1; D gene uncertain. Sample: PBMCs, mostly from graft donor cells, taken 360 days after TCRalphabeta/CD19-depleted stem cell transplant. CDR3 sequence reads: CASSPLAPGVAFF. CDR3 DNA sequence: TGTGCCAGCTCACCACTGGCACCCGGGGTAGCTTTCTTT.